These 26 T cell receptor beta chains were sequenced from one sample in a study of T cell changes during pregnancy in multiple sclerosis. Sequenced by immunoSEQ multiplex PCR; TCRdb stores in-frame clones only, minus some. Of around 30,000 clones detected, approximately 89% appear once; the ten largest clones hold around 5.1%. The sample in question was CD8+ T cells from peripheral blood mononuclear cells, obtained in the first trimester of pregnancy. These receptors all come from a female donor with multiple sclerosis, enrolled in a pregnancy study.

This chain uses TRBV10-2 with TRBJ2-1; D possibly corresponds to TRBD2 (5 bases). Germline V gene lookup returns CDR1 WSHSY and CDR2 SAAADI. V lost 1 base, J lost 0 bases, and 7 bases lay in between. The CDR3 is made up of 15 amino acids. The CDR3 sequence is CASSEFGSSYNEQFF. In DNA form, the CDR3 reads TGCGCCAGCAGTGAGTTTGGGAGCTCCTACAATGAGCAGTTCTTC.

This chain links TRBV30 with TRBJ2-7, with 10 bases that match TRBD1. The germline V gene has CDR1 GTSNPN and CDR2 SVGIG (reference sequence). The CDR3 runs to 16 residues. Germline trimming cut 0 bases from V and 4 bases from J; bases unmatched to any gene: 9. CDR3 DNA sequence: TGTGCCTGGAGTGTTACCGGGACAGGGGTTTTTTACGAGCAGTACTTC. Its protein product is CAWSVTGTGVFYEQYF.

V usage is TRBV9 and J usage is TRBJ1-4; tentatively, D is TRBD1 (5 bases). Germline V gene data show CDR1 as SGDLS and CDR2 as YYNGEE. CDR3 size: 16 residues. V dropped 1 base and J dropped 0 bases, with 10 bases sitting between them. The CDR3 sequence is CASSVSGGATNEKLFF. CDR3 DNA: TGTGCCAGCAGCGTATCCGGGGGTGCAACTAATGAAAAACTGTTTTTT.

This clone has only a few counts. The rearrangement links TRBV30 to TRBJ1-5; weak D call: TRBD1 (5 bases). Germline V gene lookup returns CDR1 GTSNPN and CDR2 SVGIG (reference sequence). This CDR3 contains 13 residues. The germline V and J ends were trimmed by 7 bases and 0 bases, with 10 bases remaining between them. In DNA form, the CDR3 reads TGTGCCTTTGACGACAGTAGCAATCAGCCCCAGCATTTT. Its translation is CAFDDSSNQPQHF.

The gene calls are TRBV9 and TRBJ1-1; 7 bases line up with TRBD1. V trimming: 5 bases; J trimming: 1 base; junction bases outside the gene matches: 2. CDR3 length: 13 residues. The germline V gene encodes CDR1 SGDLS and CDR2 YYNGEE. The CDR3: CASRGTANTEAFF. For the CDR3, the DNA is TGTGCCAGCAGAGGGACAGCGAACACTGAAGCTTTCTTT.

The V call is TRBV7-9, the J call TRBJ2-1; 10 nucleotides agree with TRBD2. The CDR3 extends over 17 amino acids. V dropped 1 base and J dropped 8; count of bases not matched to a gene: 11. CDR1 is SEHNR and CDR2 is FQNEAQ in the germline V gene (reference sequence). The CDR3 loop reads CASSLVPSSGSVDEQFF. The CDR3 bases are TGTGCCAGCAGCTTAGTCCCTTCTAGCGGGAGCGTCGATGAGCAGTTCTTC.

The genes are TRBV7-3 and TRBJ2-3; TRBD1 aligns across 10 bases. Trimming cost V 0 bases and J 4 bases; bases outside gene matches: 4. From germline, CDR1 is SGHTA and CDR2 FQGTGA. The CDR3 runs to 16 residues. CDR3 amino acids: CASSLTRDRGADTQYF. The DNA for the CDR3 is TGTGCCAGCAGCTTAACCCGGGACAGGGGTGCAGATACGCAGTATTTT. Filled out from reference TRBV7-3 and TRBJ2-3, the complete variable domain reads GAGVSQTPSNKVTEKGKYVELRCDPISGHTALYWYRQSLGQGPEFLIYFQGTGAADDSGLPNDRFFAVRPEGSVSTLKIQRTERGDSAVYLCASSLTRDRGADTQYFGPGTRLTVL.

The chain is built from TRBV7-2 and TRBJ2-7, with 7 bases fitting TRBD2. The CDR3 is made up of 14 amino acids. Trimming at V came to 3 bases and at J to 0 bases, leaving 2 bases not matched to a gene. The germline V gene has CDR1 SGHTA and CDR2 FQGNSA. The CDR3 DNA follows: TGTGCCAGCAGCTTCAGCGGGGACTCCTACGAGCAGTACTTC. Protein: CASSFSGDSYEQYF.

This clone came up once. The chain is built from TRBV18 and TRBJ2-3, with D tentatively TRBD2 (6 bases). The CDR3 consists of 19 residues. Deletions cut 6 bases from V and 2 bases from J, with 27 bases between. CDR1 KGHSH and CDR2 LQKENI come from the germline V gene. Here the CDR3 DNA reads TGTGCCAGCTCCCCGGCGGAGGGGTTCTTGGGGGATCTCACAGATACGCAGTATTTT. It encodes CASSPAEGFLGDLTDTQYF.

The chain employs TRBV6-1 and TRBJ2-1, with 11 bases identical to TRBD2. The CDR3 sequence is 15 residues long. Germline-derived CDR1 and CDR2 are MNHNS and SASEGT. The junction had 8 bases not matched to a gene; V was cut back by 7 bases and J by 6 bases. The CDR3 sequence is CASNPWLAGGNEQFF. In DNA form, the CDR3 reads TGTGCCAGCAACCCGTGGCTAGCGGGAGGCAATGAGCAGTTCTTC.

The J gene is TRBJ2-2, the V gene TRBV7-2, with D possibly matching TRBD2 (5 bases). Per the germline V gene, CDR1 is SGHTA and CDR2 is FQGNSA. The CDR3 has 15 residues. V was cut by 2 bases and J by 4 bases, with 11 bases left in between. The CDR3 loop is CASSLLGGLTGELFF. In DNA form, the CDR3 reads TGTGCCAGCAGCTTATTAGGCGGGCTCACCGGGGAGCTGTTTTTT. Complete variable domain (other parts from reference TRBV7-2 and TRBJ2-2): GAGVSQSPSNKVTEKGKDVELRCDPISGHTALYWYRQSLGQGLEFLIYFQGNSAPDKSGLPSDRFSAERTGGSVSTLTIQRTQQEDSAVYLCASSLLGGLTGELFFGEGSRLTVL.

The chain uses TRBV4-1 and TRBJ1-2; D remains unclear. Looked up from germline, CDR1 is MGHRA and CDR2 is YSYEKL. The CDR3 is 15 amino acids. V was clipped by 4 bases and J by 4 bases, with 16 bases between them. The CDR3 bases are TGCGCCAGCAGCCTTCAGTCCATAAATGCCTATGGCTACACCTTC. Encoded protein: CASSLQSINAYGYTF.

This sequence joins TRBV7-9 and TRBJ2-2, with 10 bases matching TRBD2. The CDR3 contains 17 residues. CDR1 is SEHNR, CDR2 FQNEAQ, per germline (reference sequence). The ends lost 6 bases at V and 4 bases at J; junction bases unmatched: 11. This CDR3 reads CASSSTSTSGPTGELFF. DNA of the CDR3: TGTGCCAGCAGTTCTACTTCGACTAGCGGGCCCACCGGGGAGCTGTTTTTT.

The V call is TRBV6-5, the J call TRBJ2-3, with TRBD2 as a possible D gene (5 bases). Looked up from germline, CDR1 is MNHEY and CDR2 is SVGAGI. Trimming pared 6 bases from V and 3 bases from J, leaving 13 bases between. This CDR3 has 14 amino acids. DNA for the CDR3: TGTGCCAGCAGAGGAGGAGGTACTACAGATACGCAGTATTTT. It translates to CASRGGGTTDTQYF.

The chain combines TRBV18 with TRBJ2-7, with 8 bases fitting TRBD1. The CDR3 runs 13 residues. J gave up 1 base and V 8 bases, and 4 bases lay outside the gene matches. Germline V lookup: CDR1 KGHSH, CDR2 LQKENI. The CDR3 sequence: CASDRGGSYEQYF. The CDR3 bases are TGTGCCAGCGACAGGGGTGGTTCCTACGAGCAGTACTTC. Complete variable domain (other parts from reference TRBV18 and TRBJ2-7): NAGVMQNPRHLVRRRGQEARLRCSPMKGHSHVYWYRQLPEEGLKFMVYLQKENIIDESGMPKERFSAEFPKEGPSILRIQQVVRGDSAAYFCASDRGGSYEQYFGPGTRLTVT.

The rearrangement links TRBV6-6 to TRBJ2-5; D not resolved. The CDR3 runs 15 residues. V dropped 4 bases and J dropped 5 bases, with 17 bases sitting between them. The germline CDR1 and CDR2 sequences are MNHNY and SVGAGI (reference sequence). The CDR3 coding sequence is TGTGCCAGCAGTTCAGGCGCCTATACGGCGGAGACCCAGTACTTC. Amino acid sequence: CASSSGAYTAETQYF.

The chain carries TRBV4-1 and TRBJ2-3, with 12 bases that match TRBD2. Losses at the gene ends were 3 bases for V and 3 bases for J; bases not matched to a gene: 7. The CDR3 sequence is 17 residues long. CDR1 is MGHRA, CDR2 YSYEKL, per germline. The DNA for the CDR3 is TGCGCCAGCAGCCACCCGGGACTAGCGGGCCCAACAGATACGCAGTATTTT. Translation: CASSHPGLAGPTDTQYF.

This chain uses TRBV11-3 with TRBJ2-4; 10 positions match TRBD2. Germline CDR1 and CDR2: SGHNT and YENEEA. The CDR3 sequence is 13 residues long. V trimming: 5 bases; J trimming: 6 bases; junction bases outside the gene matches: 1. The chain's CDR3 is CASSRTSGNIQYF. CDR3 nucleotide sequence: TGTGCCAGCAGCCGGACTAGCGGAAACATTCAGTACTTC.

The rearrangement joins TRBV2 to TRBJ1-6, with 7 bases lining up with TRBD1. With V trimmed by 8 bases and J by 0 bases, 7 bases remained unmatched. Germline loops: CDR1 SNHLY, CDR2 FYNNEI. The CDR3 is 16 amino acids. The CDR3 nucleotides read TGTGCCAGCGGGACAGCCCCGAGCTCCTATAATTCACCCCTCCACTTT. Its translation: CASGTAPSSYNSPLHF.

This chain joins TRBV19 and TRBJ2-7; weak D call: TRBD2 (6 bases). The CDR3 contains 14 residues. Germline V CDR1 and CDR2: LNHDA, SQIVND (reference sequence). Trimming shortened V by 3 bases and J by 0 bases, and 9 bases separated the two germline ends. CDR3 sequence (DNA): TGTGCCAGTAGTATGGCCGGGGGCTCCTACGAGCAGTACTTC. Translating it yields CASSMAGGSYEQYF.

The V and J genes are TRBV6-5 and TRBJ2-7; maybe TRBD2 (6 bases). V was cut by 0 bases and J by 7 bases, with 16 bases left in between. The germline CDR1 and CDR2 sequences are MNHEY and SVGAGI. The CDR3 extends over 15 amino acids. The CDR3 sequence: CASSYSTDYSREQYF. CDR3 sequence (DNA): TGTGCCAGCAGTTACTCCACGGACTACTCGAGAGAGCAGTACTTC.

The count of this clone is one. The V call is TRBV19, the J call TRBJ1-1; tentative D call: TRBD1 (6 bases). CDR3 length: 15 residues. The germline CDR1 and CDR2 sequences are LNHDA and SQIVND (reference sequence). Trimming stripped 3 bases from V and 3 bases from J, with 14 bases between. CDR3 DNA sequence: TGTGCCAGTAGTATGGGGGCCTCCTCGTACACTGAAGCTTTCTTT. Amino acid sequence: CASSMGASSYTEAFF.

The V gene is TRBV5-6, the J gene TRBJ1-1; the D gene is possibly TRBD1 (5 bases). The CDR3 has 14 amino acids. The germline V gene has CDR1 SGHDT and CDR2 YYEEEE. The germline V and J ends were trimmed by 1 base and 1 base, with 8 bases remaining between them. The CDR3 sequence: CASSLLTGNTEAFF. The CDR3 region has the DNA TGTGCCAGCAGCTTGCTAACAGGGAACACTGAAGCTTTCTTT. Together with reference TRBV5-6 and TRBJ1-1, the CDR3 gives the full variable domain: DAGVTQSPTHLIKTRGQQVTLRCSPKSGHDTVSWYQQALGQGPQFIFQYYEEEERQRGNFPDRFSGHQFPNYSSELNVNALLLGDSALYLCASSLLTGNTEAFFGQGTRLTVV.

The chain links TRBV7-9 to TRBJ2-2, with 7 positions matching TRBD1. J lost 7 bases, V lost 5 bases, and 4 bases had no gene match. Germline lookup yields CDR1 SEHNR and CDR2 FQNEAQ (reference sequence). This CDR3 is built from 13 residues. CDR3 nucleotides: TGTGCCAGCAGCGTACAGGGGCGCGGGGAGCTGTTTTTT. The encoded protein is CASSVQGRGELFF.

The V and J genes are TRBV6-5 and TRBJ2-7; no firm D call. The CDR3 loop spans 13 amino acids. The V gene lost 2 bases and the J gene lost 2 bases, with 7 bases spanning the gap. Germline-derived CDR1 and CDR2 are MNHEY and SVGAGI. The CDR3 spells CASSYGRTYEQYF. For the CDR3, the DNA is TGTGCCAGCAGTTACGGCAGGACCTACGAGCAGTACTTC.

This clone was counted once. The gene calls are TRBV7-9 and TRBJ1-1, with 8 nucleotides matching TRBD1. Per germline, CDR1 SEHNR and CDR2 FQNEAQ (reference sequence). Losses at the gene ends were 5 bases for V and 4 bases for J; bases not matched to a gene: 3. The CDR3 spans 13 residues. This chain's CDR3 is CASSGQGGTEAFF. CDR3 bases: TGTGCCAGCAGCGGACAGGGTGGCACTGAAGCTTTCTTT.